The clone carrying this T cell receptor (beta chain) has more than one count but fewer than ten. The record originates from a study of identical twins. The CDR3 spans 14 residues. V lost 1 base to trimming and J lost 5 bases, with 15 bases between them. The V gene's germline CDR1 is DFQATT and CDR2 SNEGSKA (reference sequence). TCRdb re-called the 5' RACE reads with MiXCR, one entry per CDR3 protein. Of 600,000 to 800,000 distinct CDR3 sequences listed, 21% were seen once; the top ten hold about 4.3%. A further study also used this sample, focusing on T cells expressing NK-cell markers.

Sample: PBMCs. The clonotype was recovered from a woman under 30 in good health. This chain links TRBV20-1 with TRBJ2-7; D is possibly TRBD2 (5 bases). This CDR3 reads CSARGRGFRDEQYF. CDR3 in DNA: TGCAGTGCTAGAGGGAGAGGGTTCCGGGACGAGCAGTACTTC.